A selection of T cell receptor beta chains follows, all from one sample in a study of cytomegalovirus exposure and HLA in healthy donors. Measured with immunoSEQ multiplex PCR; TCRdb has only the in-frame clones, and not every one. The sample carries 150,000 or so clones, over 70% recorded once. The sample consisted of PBMCs. The receptors originated from a woman in her forties or fifties in good health and CMV-seropositive. Both conserved end residues are part of each CDR3. A D gene is named only where the DNA matches it firmly. Where a row states a size, it is once, few, many or the class of an expanded clone; other rows omit it.

V gene	D gene	J gene	clone size	CDR3 protein	CDR3 DNA
TRBV11-3	TRBD2	TRBJ2-5	-	CASSLGFRRGGVEETQYF	TGTGCCAGCAGCTTGGGATTTCGGCGGGGGGGCGTCGAGGAGACCCAGTACTTC
TRBV5-8	-	TRBJ1-1	-	CASTPDGGRTEAFF	TGTGCCAGCACCCCAGATGGAGGGCGAACTGAAGCTTTCTTT
TRBV5-1	TRBD1	TRBJ2-1	-	CASSLGQGYSYNEQFF	TGCGCCAGCAGCTTGGGACAGGGCTACTCCTACAATGAGCAGTTCTTC
TRBV6-5	-	TRBJ2-7	-	CASSYLGHTLREQYF	TGTGCCAGCAGTTACCTTGGACACACACTACGAGAGCAGTACTTC
TRBV2	TRBD1	TRBJ2-7	-	CASSEYRLGTGKGEQYF	TGTGCCAGCAGTGAATATAGGTTAGGGACAGGTAAAGGTGAGCAGTACTTC
TRBV6-1	-	TRBJ1-2	-	CASSVSGGYTF	TGTGCCAGCAGCGTCAGCGGCGGCTACACCTTC
TRBV4-2	TRBD1	TRBJ2-3	-	CASSQPTGKGTDTQYF	TGTGCCAGCAGCCAACCGACAGGGAAAGGGACAGATACGCAGTATTTT
TRBV5-1	-	TRBJ2-5	-	CASSSIGREAQETQYF	TGCGCCAGCAGCTCGATTGGCAGGGAAGCCCAAGAGACCCAGTACTTC
TRBV28	TRBD1	TRBJ1-1	-	CASSSLGTGATAFF	TGTGCCAGCAGTTCCCTCGGGACAGGGGCAACGGCTTTCTTT
TRBV5-1	TRBD1	TRBJ1-6	-	CASSFSTGGDSPLHF	TGCGCCAGCAGCTTTTCGACAGGGGGGGATTCACCCCTCCACTTT
TRBV5-8	-	TRBJ2-7	-	CASSVPGAYEQYF	TGTGCCAGCAGCGTCCCAGGGGCCTACGAGCAGTACTTC
TRBV14	-	TRBJ2-2	-	CASSQGALAFNTGELFF	TGTGCCAGCAGCCAAGGGGCTTTAGCGTTCAACACCGGGGAGCTGTTTTTT
TRBV7-2	TRBD1	TRBJ1-5	few	CASSFGQGRIGQPQHF	TGTGCCAGCAGCTTCGGACAGGGGAGGATAGGGCAGCCCCAGCATTTT
TRBV5-4	TRBD2	TRBJ2-3	-	CASSILAGVGDTQYF	TGTGCCAGCAGTATTCTAGCGGGGGTTGGAGATACGCAGTATTTT
TRBV4-3	-	TRBJ1-3	-	CASSQEPDIGNTIYF	TGCGCCAGCAGCCAAGAACCGGACATCGGAAACACCATATATTTT